The TCR beta chain under discussion was sequenced for a study of blood T cell repertoires in COVID-19. Some clones are missing from TCRdb's copy, which holds only in-frame ones; the method was immunoSEQ multiplex PCR. The sample includes 240,000 or so clones, 86% of them seen just once. The sequencing input was peripheral blood. The receptor was isolated from a man older than 75 with acute or convalescent COVID-19.

The CDR3 reads CASRPPAGNTIYF. CDR3 coding DNA: TGTGCCAGCAGGCCCCCAGCGGGAAACACCATATATTTT. This chain links TRBV7-2 with TRBJ1-3; D ambiguous. The CDR3 is made up of 13 amino acids. Deletions cut 6 bases from V and 4 bases from J, with 10 bases between. The V gene's germline CDR1 is SGHTA and CDR2 FQGNSA. Variable domain in full (rest from reference TRBV7-2 and TRBJ1-3): GAGVSQSPSNKVTEKGKDVELRCDPISGHTALYWYRQSLGQGLEFLIYFQGNSAPDKSGLPSDRFSAERTGGSVSTLTIQRTQQEDSAVYLCASRPPAGNTIYFGEGSWLTVV.